One and the same sample provided the 31 T cell receptor beta chains below, sequenced in a study of read filtering for tumor transcriptome and immune sequencing. The library was built from around 400 ng RNA with molecular barcoded adaptors for alpha/delta and beta/gamma chains. TCRdb analysed the reads with MiXCR anew, one entry per CDR3 protein. This sample has 35,000 to 40,000 distinct CDR3 sequences, with approximately 15% found just once. Material: a population of CD138-negative cells sorted from bone marrow. The receptors come from a donor at least 40 years old with multiple myeloma.

This clonotype was seen repeatedly, ten times or more. This chain links TRBV12-3 or TRBV12-4 with TRBJ2-1, with 7 bases identical to TRBD1. V was clipped by 7 bases and J by 5 bases; unmatched bases: 17. CDR3 length: 17 amino acids. CDR3: CASITVLRDRMHNEQFF. In DNA form, the CDR3 reads TGTGCCAGCATTACCGTCCTCCGGGACAGAATGCACAATGAGCAGTTCTTC.

Regarding this clonotype: This sequence may be a read error, since a much larger clone differs from it by one base. This chain joins TRBV28 and TRBJ2-5, with D perhaps matching TRBD1 or TRBD2 (5 bases each). The CDR3 sequence is 15 residues long. CDR1 is MDHEN, CDR2 SYDVKM, per germline. With 2 bases removed from V and 7 bases from J, the gap between germline ends came to 17 bases. CDR3 loop: CASSLQGRVGVTQYF. CDR3 nucleotides: TGTGCCAGCAGTTTACAGGGACGGGTCGGAGTGACCCAGTACTTC.

This clonotype has at least ten counts. The V call is TRBV7-9, the J call TRBJ2-5; TRBD1 aligns across 11 bases. The CDR3 covers 14 residues. Per the germline V gene, CDR1 is SEHNR and CDR2 is FQNEAQ (reference sequence). J gave up 1 base and V 11 bases, and 6 bases lay outside the gene matches. CDR3 amino acids: CAGQGARVQETQYF. CDR3 DNA sequence: TGTGCCGGACAGGGGGCGAGGGTCCAAGAGACCCAGTACTTC.

Points on this clonotype: A clone one base away is much larger, so this may be a read error. The chain joins TRBV20-1 to TRBJ2-5; 11 bases fit TRBD2. Looked up from germline, CDR1 is DFQATT and CDR2 is SNEGSKA (reference sequence). J gave up 4 bases and V 1 base, and 14 bases lay outside the gene matches. The CDR3 length is 18 residues. CDR3 residues: CSARAASGRTLGRETQYF. In DNA, the CDR3 is TGCAGTGCTAGAGCGGCTAGCGGGAGGACCCTTGGACGAGAGACCCAGTACTTC.

In its sample, this clonotype was seen a few times. This may come from a read error, since a much larger clone is one base off. This chain joins TRBV29-1 and TRBJ2-7; TRBD1 agrees at 7 bases. Germline CDR1 is SQVTM and CDR2 is ANQGSEA. The CDR3 spans 12 residues. CDR3 protein: CSVRDRNYERYF. The DNA for the CDR3 is TGCAGCGTGAGGGACAGAAACTACGAGCGGTACTTC.

About this clonotype itself: An end of the junction differs from the germline gene, which may be a read error. The chain combines TRBV28 with TRBJ1-5; D is uncertain. Germline CDR1 is MDHEN and CDR2 is SYDVKM. This CDR3 is 14 amino acids long. CDR3: CASSTLGSNQPQRF. The CDR3 DNA sequence: TGTGCCAGCAGTACTCTGGGTAGCAATCAGCCCCAGCGTTTT.

In the case of this clonotype: It is likely a read error: a sequence one base away is far more abundant. The V gene is TRBV11-1, the J gene TRBJ2-7; D may be TRBD2 (7 bases). This CDR3 comprises 14 residues. The V end lost 5 bases, the J end lost 5 bases, and 16 bases lay between the germline ends. Germline V gene sequence: CDR1 SGHAT, CDR2 FQDESV (reference sequence). The CDR3 DNA sequence: TGTGCCAGCAGCGCCCCCCGGGGGGCAGACGAGCAGTACTTC. This gives the protein CASSAPRGADEQYF.

The V gene is TRBV7-2, the J gene TRBJ2-7; possibly TRBD1 for D (5 bases). Trimming stripped 3 bases from V and 1 base from J, with 13 bases between. CDR1 is SGHTA, CDR2 FQGNSA, per germline. The CDR3 is made up of 15 amino acids. The CDR3 loop is CASSFVGQESYEQYF. DNA of the CDR3: TGTGCCAGCAGCTTCGTGGGGCAGGAGTCCTACGAGCAGTACTTC.

The chain combines TRBV5-6 with TRBJ2-7; TRBD1 matches at 10 bases. There are 15 residues in the CDR3. The V segment lost 4 bases and the J segment 4 bases; nucleotides outside the gene matches: 8. Germline CDR1 and CDR2: SGHDT and YYEEEE. CDR3 in amino acids: CASSGTGDPLYEQYF. The CDR3 bases are TGTGCCAGCAGCGGGACAGGGGACCCTTTGTACGAGCAGTACTTC.

J is TRBJ1-2 and V is TRBV10-3; possibly TRBD1 for D (6 bases). V was pared by 6 bases and J by 0 bases, with 17 bases between. The CDR3 is 16 amino acids. The germline V gene has CDR1 ENHRY and CDR2 SYGVKD. The chain's CDR3 is CAISPRGGLANYGYTF. For the CDR3, the DNA is TGTGCCATCAGCCCCCGGGGGGGGCTAGCTAACTATGGCTACACCTTC.

Many counts were recorded for this clonotype. The V gene is TRBV10-3, the J gene TRBJ2-1, with 11 nucleotides matching TRBD2. The germline gives CDR1 ENHRY, CDR2 SYGVKD. The CDR3 contains 16 residues. V dropped 7 bases and J dropped 5; count of bases not matched to a gene: 10. CDR3 coding DNA: TGTGCCATCACCAAGTCCGTAGCGGGAGGGGACAATGAGCAGTTCTTC. As protein: CAITKSVAGGDNEQFF.

This chain uses TRBV30 with TRBJ1-1, with D maybe TRBD1 (5 bases). V gave up 2 bases and J gave up 3 bases, with 10 bases separating them. The CDR3 extends over 13 amino acids. The germline V gene encodes CDR1 GTSNPN and CDR2 SVGIG (reference sequence). The CDR3 DNA reads as TGTGCCTGGAGTACTTGGGGGTACACTGAAGCTTTCTTT. It encodes CAWSTWGYTEAFF.

This clonotype came up a few times. A much larger clone differs by one base, so this may be a read error. Since the CDR3 does not end with the conserved phenylalanine or tryptophan, this likely comes from a read error. The chain combines TRBV9 with TRBJ2-3, with 9 nucleotides matching TRBD2. Trimming at V came to 3 bases and at J to 5 bases, leaving 10 bases not matched to a gene. Germline CDR1 and CDR2: SGDLS and YYNGEE. This CDR3 spans 16 amino acids. The CDR3 DNA reads as TGTGCCAGCAGCGGTCTTGCTAGCGGGGTAGGAGATACGCAGTATTCT. It encodes CASSGLASGVGDTQYS.

This clonotype was detected ten times or more. V usage is TRBV29-1 and J usage is TRBJ1-1; D not certain. CDR1 and CDR2 (germline): SQVTM, ANQGSEA. The length of the CDR3 is 11 residues. The ends were cut back, 5 bases at V and 6 bases at J, with 10 bases in the middle. The CDR3 DNA sequence: TGCAGCGTTAAACTCGGACCTGAAGCTTTCTTT. Translating gives CSVKLGPEAFF.

This clonotype was observed at least ten times. The genes are TRBV29-1 and TRBJ2-1; D is uncertain. The germline V and J ends were trimmed by 6 bases and 5 bases, with 8 bases remaining between them. This CDR3 contains 11 residues. Looked up from germline, CDR1 is SQVTM and CDR2 is ANQGSEA. For the CDR3, the DNA is TGCAGCGTCGCTTTCCACAATGAGCAGTTCTTC. Its translation is CSVAFHNEQFF.

J is TRBJ2-3 and V is TRBV6-6, with D tentatively TRBD1 or TRBD2 (5 bases each). Germline V gene data show CDR1 as MNHNY and CDR2 as SVGAGI (reference sequence). V gave up 8 bases and J gave up 4 bases, with 22 bases separating them. This CDR3 has 16 residues. CDR3 sequence: CASELHPGPRADTQYF. CDR3 sequence (DNA): TGTGCCAGCGAACTTCACCCGGGACCTCGGGCAGATACGCAGTATTTT.

This clonotype occurred many times. The chain has TRBV7-9 and TRBJ2-1; 8 positions match TRBD1. The CDR3 contains 15 residues. The V gene's germline CDR1 is SEHNR and CDR2 FQNEAQ (reference sequence). V lost 5 bases and J lost 10; bases outside the gene matches: 13. The CDR3 bases are TGTGCCAGCAGCCAGTTCGGGACAGGTGGGGGGGAGCAGTTCTTC. Amino acids: CASSQFGTGGGEQFF.

This clonotype was seen repeatedly, ten times or more. V usage is TRBV12-3 or TRBV12-4 and J usage is TRBJ1-1; 9 nucleotides match TRBD1. CDR3 length: 15 amino acids. V lost 7 bases and J lost 1; bases outside the gene matches: 7. CDR3: CASNPSGQGNTEAFF. CDR3 in DNA: TGTGCCAGCAACCCTTCGGGACAGGGGAACACTGAAGCTTTCTTT.

The sample holds many counts of this clonotype. The rearrangement links TRBV2 to TRBJ2-1; 9 nucleotides line up with TRBD2. After removal of 7 bases from V and 5 bases from J, the junction contained 6 bases not matched to a gene. Germline V gives CDR1 SNHLY, CDR2 FYNNEI. CDR3 length equals 14 residues. The CDR3 sequence is CASNRLAVDNEQFF. The CDR3 DNA follows: TGTGCCAGCAATAGACTAGCGGTCGACAATGAGCAGTTCTTC.

Many counts were recorded for this clonotype. The chain uses TRBV7-6 and TRBJ1-5; 7 bases align to TRBD1. This CDR3 has 15 amino acids. J lost 3 bases, V lost 5 bases, and 7 bases had no gene match. In germline, CDR1 is SGHVS, CDR2 FNYEAQ. The CDR3 DNA reads as TGTGCCAGCAGCCCCGGGACAGTTATCAATCAGCCCCAGCATTTT. Translated: CASSPGTVINQPQHF. The variable domain in full, with the rest retrieved from reference TRBV7-6 and TRBJ1-5, is GAGVSQSPRYKVTKRGQDVALRCDPISGHVSLYWYRQALGQGPEFLTYFNYEAQQDKSGLPNDRFSAERPEGSISTLTIQRTEQRDSAMYRCASSPGTVINQPQHFGDGTRLSIL.

Ten or more counts support this clonotype. The chain links TRBV12-3 or TRBV12-4 to TRBJ1-5; D perhaps matches TRBD1 (5 bases). V was shortened by 6 bases and J by 5 bases, with 17 bases between the two germline ends. This CDR3 region has 15 residues. CDR3 region: CASSGWGGGDQPQHF. As DNA, the CDR3 is TGTGCCAGCAGCGGGTGGGGCGGGGGGGATCAGCCCCAGCATTTT.

This clonotype has more than one count but fewer than ten. The chain is built from TRBV5-5 and TRBJ1-1; D gene uncertain. This CDR3 has 13 residues. V lost 0 bases and J 5 bases, leaving 8 bases between the germline ends. The germline CDR1 and CDR2 sequences are SGHKS and YYEKEE (reference sequence). The CDR3 here is CASSLDGWTEAFF. CDR3 in DNA: TGTGCCAGCAGCTTGGACGGGTGGACTGAAGCTTTCTTT. Together with reference TRBV5-5 and TRBJ1-1, the CDR3 gives the full variable domain: DAGVTQSPTHLIKTRGQQVTLRCSPISGHKSVSWYQQVLGQGPQFIFQYYEKEERGRGNFPDRFSARQFPNYSSELNVNALLLGDSALYLCASSLDGWTEAFFGQGTRLTVV.

This clonotype has a count of ten or more. The V and J genes are TRBV7-2 and TRBJ2-1, with 9 positions matching TRBD1. This CDR3 comprises 16 residues. The germline V gene encodes CDR1 SGHTA and CDR2 FQGNSA. J lost 1 base, V lost 5 bases, and 6 bases had no gene match. DNA for the CDR3: TGTGCCAGCAGCGGCCCTGGGACAGGGTCCTACAATGAGCAGTTCTTC. Its protein product is CASSGPGTGSYNEQFF. The complete variable domain, with remaining parts taken from reference TRBV7-2 and TRBJ2-1, reads GAGVSQSPSNKVTEKGKDVELRCDPISGHTALYWYRQSLGQGLEFLIYFQGNSAPDKSGLPSDRFSAERTGGSVSTLTIQRTQQEDSAVYLCASSGPGTGSYNEQFFGPGTRLTVL.

At least ten counts were recorded for this clonotype. CDR3 sequence (DNA): TGTGCCAGCAGTTTATTGGGGACAGGACTAGCCAAAAACATTCAGTACTTC. It encodes CASSLLGTGLAKNIQYF. The rearrangement links TRBV28 to TRBJ2-4; 8 bases are a match to TRBD1. In germline, CDR1 is MDHEN, CDR2 SYDVKM. This CDR3 region has 17 residues. V was pared by 1 base and J by 0 bases, with 5 bases of the junction left unmatched.

This clonotype was seen many times. CDR3 bases: TGCAGCGTTGAAGTGGACAGGGTTCTAGATACGCAGTATTTT. Amino acid sequence: CSVEVDRVLDTQYF. This chain connects TRBV29-1 to TRBJ2-3; TRBD1 matches 8 bases. CDR1 and CDR2 from the germline V gene are SQVTM and ANQGSEA. This CDR3 spans 14 amino acids. V gave up 1 base and J gave up 5 bases; unmatched junction bases: 5.

This clonotype was detected ten times or more. The gene calls are TRBV19 and TRBJ2-1; tentative D call: TRBD1 (5 bases). The CDR3 is made up of 14 amino acids. V lost 3 bases and J 2 bases, leaving 8 bases between the germline ends. Per the germline V gene, CDR1 is LNHDA and CDR2 is SQIVND (reference sequence). This CDR3 is CASSMRTTYNEQFF. The CDR3 DNA reads as TGTGCCAGTAGTATGAGGACAACCTACAATGAGCAGTTCTTC.

This clonotype was recorded at least ten times. This chain uses TRBV29-1 with TRBJ2-2; weak D call: TRBD2 (5 bases). Germline CDR1 reads SQVTM; CDR2 reads ANQGSEA. This CDR3 spans 13 amino acids. V lost 2 bases and J 8 bases, leaving 12 bases between the germline ends. The CDR3: CSVERLRDGELFF. The CDR3 DNA reads as TGCAGCGTTGAACGCCTGAGGGATGGGGAGCTGTTTTTT.

This clonotype was counted at least ten times. The J gene is TRBJ2-3, the V gene TRBV28; D is possibly TRBD1 (5 bases). The germline gives CDR1 MDHEN, CDR2 SYDVKM. The germline V and J ends were trimmed by 5 bases and 1 base, with 13 bases remaining between them. The CDR3 consists of 15 residues. The CDR3, as DNA: TGTGCCAGCAGTCCCTTTGGGGCCGGCACAGATACGCAGTATTTT. This sequence encodes CASSPFGAGTDTQYF.

This clonotype was found a few times. Given the absence of the conserved phenylalanine or tryptophan at the CDR3 end, a read error is likely. CDR3 DNA sequence: TGTGCCAGCAGCCCCGACGGACTAAAGCAGTTCTCC. It codes for CASSPDGLKQFS. J is TRBJ2-1 and V is TRBV7-9, with D tentatively TRBD2 (6 bases). V was pared by 5 bases and J by 11 bases, with 13 bases between. CDR3 length: 12 amino acids. The germline V gene has CDR1 SEHNR and CDR2 FQNEAQ (reference sequence).

This clonotype was observed many times. V gene TRBV6-2 or TRBV6-3 combines with J gene TRBJ2-1; no clear D. With 5 bases removed from V and 14 bases from J, the gap between germline ends came to 19 bases. This CDR3 is 13 amino acids long. Germline V gene data show CDR1 as MNHEY and CDR2 as SVGEGT. The CDR3 DNA follows: TGTGCCAGCAGTCCACCTTCGACCAATTGGGAGTTCTTC. It yields the protein CASSPPSTNWEFF.

This clonotype was seen many times. The genes are TRBV2 and TRBJ2-1, with 11 bases fitting TRBD2. The V segment lost 6 bases and the J segment 0 bases; nucleotides outside the gene matches: 7. The CDR3 covers 17 residues. Germline-derived CDR1 and CDR2 are SNHLY and FYNNEI. The CDR3 DNA sequence: TGTGCCAGCAGGGGGGGACTAGCGGTGGGCTCCTACAATGAGCAGTTCTTC. It codes for CASRGGLAVGSYNEQFF.